The rows below give T cell receptor beta chains drawn from one sample of a study of T cells in Graves' hyperthyroidism and ophthalmopathy. TCRdb ran MiXCR on the multiplex PCR reads and lists one entry per CDR3 protein. The sample includes around 600,000 distinct CDR3 sequences, nearly 45% of them seen just once. The sample consisted of peripheral blood or thyroid tissue (not recorded which). Source of these receptors: an adult man with Graves' disease, either hyperthyroidism or ophthalmopathy (not recorded which). Both conserved end residues are part of each CDR3. Fields, in order: D gene, V gene, J gene, clone size, CDR3 protein, CDR3 DNA. A D gene is named only where the DNA matches it firmly. Part of the rows lack a size; the others show once, few, many or a class for expanded clones.

TRBD1	TRBV24-1	TRBJ1-5	.	CATSDLWQGADQPQHF	TGTGCCACCAGTGATTTATGGCAGGGGGCTGATCAGCCCCAGCATTTT
TRBD1	TRBV20-1	TRBJ1-1	.	CSAYRGGTEAFF	TGCAGTGCTTACAGGGGTGGGACTGAAGCTTTCTTT
TRBD1	TRBV29-1	TRBJ1-2	.	CSSTDRVYGYTF	TGCAGCAGTACGGACAGGGTCTATGGCTACACCTTC
.	TRBV19	TRBJ2-6	many	CASSPGFGANVLTF	TGTGCCAGTAGTCCGGGGTTCGGGGCCAACGTCCTGACTTTC
TRBD1	TRBV20-1	TRBJ2-7	.	CSAPRQGSSYEQYF	TGCAGTGCTCCACGACAGGGAAGCTCCTACGAGCAGTACTTC
.	TRBV6-5	TRBJ1-5	.	CASSQDLLQPQHF	TGTGCCAGCAGCCAAGATCTGCTTCAGCCCCAGCATTTT
.	TRBV29-1	TRBJ1-4	many	CSVPDPQGEKLFF	TGCAGCGTCCCCGACCCCCAGGGTGAAAAACTGTTTTTT
.	TRBV10-3	TRBJ1-2	.	CAINPGARGNGYTF	TGTGCCATCAATCCCGGGGCCCGAGGTAATGGCTACACCTTC
.	TRBV7-9	TRBJ2-7	many	CASSLAGTLAYEQYF	TGTGCCAGCAGCTTGGCCGGGACACTTGCCTACGAGCAGTACTTC
TRBD1	TRBV6-5	TRBJ2-5	few	CASSPQGDRHETQYF	TGTGCCAGCAGTCCTCAGGGGGATCGACACGAGACCCAGTACTTC
.	TRBV24-1	TRBJ1-1	few	CASSSGAGTQKF	TGTGCCAGCAGTTCGGGAGCCGGGACCCAGAAATTT
.	TRBV19	TRBJ1-6	many	CASSIHSNSPLHF	TGTGCCAGTAGTATACACAGTAATTCACCCCTCCACTTT
.	TRBV7-2	TRBJ1-4	.	CASSSQGSEKLFF	TGTGCCAGCAGCTCGCAGGGGAGTGAAAAACTGTTTTTT
.	TRBV19	TRBJ1-2	few	CASADRTTNYGYTF	TGTGCCAGTGCCGACAGGACAACTAACTATGGCTACACCTTC
.	TRBV7-9	TRBJ2-7	.	CASIGTRVTDEQYF	TGTGCCAGCATCGGAACCCGCGTTACTGACGAGCAGTACTTC
TRBD1	TRBV10-2	TRBJ1-2	many	CASSEGQAVAWGYTF	TGCGCCAGCAGTGAGGGACAGGCCGTTGCTTGGGGCTACACCTTC
.	TRBV12-3/TRBV12-4	TRBJ1-5	many	CASSQTGPNQPQHF	TGTGCCAGCAGCCAAACAGGGCCCAATCAGCCCCAGCATTTT
.	TRBV2	TRBJ1-1	few	CASSEYRMNTEAFF	TGTGCCAGCAGTGAATACAGAATGAACACTGAAGCTTTCTTT
.	TRBV2	TRBJ1-3	.	CASSEADILNTIYF	TGTGCCAGCAGTGAAGCCGACATCCTGAACACCATATATTTT
.	TRBV6-1	TRBJ1-6	few	CASSEATYSPLHF	TGTGCCAGCAGTGAAGCGACTTATTCACCCCTCCACTTT